The 22 T cell receptor beta chains listed next were all sequenced from one sample in a study of tumor-infiltrating lymphocytes in primary liver carcinoma (TCRdb year 2017). Total RNA and DNA were co-extracted from 20-30 mg of bulk tissue with the AllPrep DNA/RNA mini kit, without cell sorting. Sequencing was carried out with an Illumina HiSeq 2500. A constant-region primer and ProtoScript II reverse transcriptase were used to reverse-transcribe TCRbeta-specific cDNA from approximately 450 ng total RNA. Three nested multiplex PCR rounds, following a slightly modified ARM-PCR procedure, were used to build the TCRbeta libraries. Each of the first two PCR rounds ran for approximately 9 cycles and used multiplex TRBV1-TRBV30 forward primers together with a Cbeta reverse primer. TCRdb reprocessed the public reads (quality trimming at Q25 with fastp, clone calling with MiXCR) and kept in-frame beta chains. Each entry is one CDR3 protein sequence, shown with its most common DNA and genes. This sample has about 75,000 distinct CDR3 sequences in its table, and approximately 62% of those were observed once. The top ten clonotypes cover about 28% of the sample.

The source material was tumor-adjacent normal liver tissue. The receptors originated from a middle-aged man with primary liver carcinoma and hepatitis B virus infection.

V usage is TRBV28 and J usage is TRBJ2-7, with D possibly being TRBD1 or TRBD2 (5 bases each). The CDR3 is 19 amino acids. V was clipped by 7 bases and J by 6 bases, with 34 bases between them. Germline V gene sequence: CDR1 MDHEN, CDR2 SYDVKM. CDR3 bases: TGTGCCAGCACCCCACGGGGTATGTCTCGACAGCAGCCGGTGTGCGAGCAGTACTTC. Residues: CASTPRGMSRQQPVCEQYF. Drawing the rest from reference TRBV28 and TRBJ2-7, the complete variable domain is DVKVTQSSRYLVKRTGEKVFLECVQDMDHENMFWYRQDPGLGLRLIYFSYDVKMKEKGDIPEGYSVSREKKERFSLILESASTNQTSMYLCASTPRGMSRQQPVCEQYFGPGTRLTVT.

As for this clonotype: A much larger clone sits a single nucleotide away, making a read error possible. Likely a read error: the CDR3 ends without its conserved phenylalanine or tryptophan. The rearrangement uses TRBV29-1 and TRBJ2-5; 10 nucleotides line up with TRBD1. Per the germline V gene, CDR1 is SQVTM and CDR2 is ANQGSEA. The V gene end was trimmed by 3 bases and the J gene end by 2 bases; junction bases not matched to a gene: 6. The CDR3 covers 15 residues. The CDR3 DNA follows: TGCAGCGTTGAGCCCGACAGGGGGCGGCAAGAGACCCAGTACATC. Its translation is CSVEPDRGRQETQYI.

The chain is built from TRBV7-8 and TRBJ2-7, with D unclear. V lost 1 base and J 3 bases, leaving 16 bases between the germline ends. The CDR3 spans 16 residues. The germline V gene has CDR1 SGHVS and CDR2 FQNEAQ. The CDR3 loop is CASSLGIGFGIYEQYF. CDR3 in DNA: TGTGCCAGCAGCTTAGGTATAGGGTTTGGGATCTACGAGCAGTACTTC.

As regards this clonotype: This CDR3 fails to terminate in the conserved phenylalanine or tryptophan, so it likely reflects a read error. This sequence joins TRBV11-1 and TRBJ2-7, with D hard to call. Germline CDR1 is SGHAT and CDR2 is FQDESV (reference sequence). The CDR3 has 15 amino acids. CDR3 sequence (DNA): TGTGTCAGCAGCTTAGTGGTAGCTGACCCCTACGACCAGTACATC. Amino acid sequence: CVSSLVVADPYDQYI.

This clonotype was observed a few times. Lacking the conserved final phenylalanine or tryptophan, this CDR3 likely reflects a read error. The gene calls are TRBV11-2 and TRBJ2-5, with D unclear. The CDR3 is 15 residues long. Germline CDR1 reads SGHAT; CDR2 reads FQNNGV. Trimming took 4 bases from V and 5 from J, leaving 17 bases between them. CDR3: CASSSSPVIGETQYL. The CDR3 nucleotides are TGTGCCAGCAGCTCCAGCCCGGTAATTGGGGAGACCCAGTACTTA.

By proportion, this clonotype is medium-sized. The genes are TRBV6-1 and TRBJ2-1, with D uncertain. CDR1 and CDR2 from the germline V gene are MNHNS and SASEGT. The CDR3 runs to 12 residues. V lost 2 bases, J lost 11 bases, and 10 bases lay in between. CDR3 in amino acids: CASSEREIKQFF. CDR3 DNA sequence: TGTGCCAGCAGTGAACGCGAGATAAAGCAGTTCTTC.

The CDR3 is CASGRAGGLYEQYF. DNA of the CDR3: TGTGCCAGCGGTAGGGCAGGGGGCCTTTATGAGCAGTACTTC. This chain connects TRBV12-3 or TRBV12-4 to TRBJ2-7; 8 nucleotides match TRBD1. This CDR3 is 14 amino acids long. After removal of 8 bases from V and 7 bases from J, the junction contained 13 bases not matched to a gene.

On this clonotype: The conserved phenylalanine or tryptophan is not found at the CDR3 terminus, so this likely reflects a read error. The limits of the CDR3 on the DNA are not certain, so only TCRdb's listed CDR3 is given. The rearrangement uses TRBV29-1 and TRBJ2-1; the table gives TRBD1 as D, unverified against the DNA. CDR1 is SQVTM and CDR2 is ANQGSEA in the germline V gene. The CDR3 length equals 16 residues, ends included. The CDR3 is CSVATLRPWSRQEEFL.

With respect to this clonotype: A much larger clone sits a single nucleotide away, making a read error possible. This chain uses TRBV28 with TRBJ2-7, with D perhaps TRBD1 (5 bases). Germline V gene data show CDR1 as MDHEN and CDR2 as SYDVKM. The CDR3 extends over 14 amino acids. The DNA of the CDR3 is TGTGCCAGCAGCCTAGGACACCGATCCTACGAGCAGCACTTC. Translation gives CASSLGHRSYEQHF.

About this clonotype: A read error may explain this, as a much larger clone is one base away. The rearrangement uses TRBV28 and TRBJ2-7; 8 bases are a match to TRBD2. Germline V CDR1 and CDR2: MDHEN, SYDVKM. Trimming removed 4 bases from V and 6 bases from J; junction bases left unmatched: 8. The CDR3 is 14 residues long. The CDR3 is CASSWGTSLREQYF. For the CDR3, the DNA is TGTGCCAGCAGTTGGGGGACTAGTCTCCGCGAGCAGTACTTC.

Comments on this clonotype: A junction end diverges from the germline sequence, so it may reflect a read error. The chain couples TRBV6-1 to TRBJ2-7; D remains unclear. The CDR3 contains 14 residues. Germline V gene data show CDR1 as MNHNS and CDR2 as SASEGT. CDR3 amino acids: CASKLTIVLYEHYF. CDR3 sequence (DNA): TGTGCCAGCAAACTAACGATAGTGCTCTACGAGCATTACTTC.

With regard to this clonotype: The conserved phenylalanine or tryptophan is not found at the CDR3 terminus, so this likely reflects a read error. This rearrangement joins TRBV11-1 to TRBJ2-1, with a possible D match to TRBD2 (6 bases). The CDR3 length is 15 residues. Germline CDR1 is SGHAT and CDR2 is FQDESV (reference sequence). CDR3 protein: CTGSLARTGEREQFL. CDR3 nucleotides: TGTACCGGCAGCTTAGCGAGGACGGGAGAAAGGGAGCAGTTCTTA.

In this sample, this clonotype turned up once. The chain combines TRBV16 with TRBJ1-1; perhaps TRBD1 as D (5 bases). The length of the CDR3 is 14 residues. The germline gives CDR1 KGHSY, CDR2 FQNENV. Trimming left V 10 bases short and J 0 bases short, with 15 bases between. The CDR3 loop reads CAINLGGVNTEAFF. For the CDR3, the DNA is TGTGCCATCAATCTGGGGGGGGTGAACACTGAAGCTTTCTTT.

A remark on this clonotype: Since a much larger clone is just one base distant, this may be a read error. This rearrangement joins TRBV5-1 to TRBJ2-7, with D tentatively TRBD1 or TRBD2 (5 bases each). CDR1 SGHRS and CDR2 YFSETQ come from the germline V gene. The CDR3 consists of 14 residues. Trimming removed 4 bases at V and 6 bases at J, with 17 bases between. DNA for the CDR3: TGCGCCAGCAGCCCCTTGGGGGTCACCTCCGAGCAGTACTTC. Its translation: CASSPLGVTSEQYF.

This clonotype was counted once. The junction departs from the called germline gene at one end, perhaps through a read error. The chain is built from TRBV11-2 and TRBJ2-7, with D possibly matching TRBD1 (5 bases). The CDR3 spans 14 residues. Germline values: CDR1 SGHAT, CDR2 FQNNGV. The CDR3 DNA follows: TGTACCAGCAGGTCTAACAGGAACTCCTACGAGCAGTACTTC. Its translation: CTSRSNRNSYEQYF.

Turning to this clonotype: An end of the junction does not agree with germline; a read error may underlie this. This chain connects TRBV11-2 to TRBJ2-2, with TRBD2 matching over 10 bases. Germline V gene data show CDR1 as SGHAT and CDR2 as FQNNGV. This CDR3 comprises 17 residues. The CDR3 here is CASSLDSGRTNTGELSF. CDR3 DNA: TGTGCCAGCAGCTTAGATAGCGGGAGGACGAACACCGGGGAGCTATCTTTT.

For this clonotype: Sequence at one end of the junction differs from germline and may be a read error. The chain joins TRBV11-3 to TRBJ2-2; possibly TRBD1 or TRBD2 for D (5 bases each). There are 12 residues in the CDR3. Germline V CDR1 and CDR2: SGHNT, YENEEA. The CDR3 nucleotides read TGTACCAGCAGCTTAATTCACGGGGACCTGTTTTTT. Translated, it gives CTSSLIHGDLFF.

V is TRBV6-2 or TRBV6-3 and J is TRBJ2-4; D might be TRBD1 (5 bases). There are 15 residues in the CDR3. V was cut by 11 bases and J by 2 bases, with 19 bases left in between. Germline CDR1 MNHEY, CDR2 SVGEGT. In DNA, the CDR3 is TGTGCCCGCAAATACACAGGCCCAACCAAAAACATTCAGTACTTC. This encodes CARKYTGPTKNIQYF.

Worth noting for this clonotype: Possible read error: a much larger clone is one base away. This chain joins TRBV7-9 and TRBJ1-2, with D unclear. The ends were cut back, 5 bases at V and 4 bases at J, with 11 bases in the middle. The CDR3 consists of 13 residues. Germline V CDR1 and CDR2: SEHNR, FQNEAQ (reference sequence). The chain's CDR3 is CASSPWGAYGYTF. CDR3 DNA sequence: TGTGCCAGCAGCCCATGGGGAGCCTATGGCTACACCTTC.

Notes on this clonotype: The junction differs from germline at one of its ends, possibly a read error. The chain couples TRBV6-1 to TRBJ2-4; TRBD1 or TRBD2 may be the D gene (5 bases each). Germline CDR1 and CDR2: MNHNS and SASEGT. The CDR3 totals 15 residues. Here the CDR3 reads CASSEAPGPGNIQCF. The CDR3, as DNA: TGTGCCAGTAGTGAAGCGCCGGGGCCCGGAAACATTCAGTGCTTC.

This clonotype came up once. The junction does not match germline at one end; this may be a read error. The V gene is TRBV4-3, the J gene TRBJ2-7; 8 nucleotides align to TRBD2. The CDR3 length is 15 residues. Germline lookup yields CDR1 LGHNA and CDR2 YSLEER. The CDR3 coding sequence is TGCGTCAGCAGCCAGGAGCTAACGGGAGGGCACGAGCAATACTTC. Translating gives CVSSQELTGGHEQYF.

About this clonotype: A read error may account for a junction end that differs from germline. The V and J genes are TRBV29-1 and TRBJ1-4; TRBD1 matches 9 bases. The germline gives CDR1 SQVTM, CDR2 ANQGSEA. The CDR3 runs 14 residues. CDR3 residues: CNVEGTGNNENLFF. The CDR3 DNA sequence: TGCAACGTTGAGGGGACAGGGAATAATGAAAACCTGTTTTTT. The variable domain in full, completed from reference TRBV29-1 and TRBJ1-4, reads SAVISQKPSRDICQRGTSLTIQCQVDSQVTMMFWYRQQPGQSLTLIATANQGSEATYESGFVIDKFPISRPNLTFSTLTVSNMSPEDSSIYLCNVEGTGNNENLFFGSGTQLSVL.